This TCR beta chain was documented in a study of prognosis after radiotherapy for stage I lung cancer. In this sample, this clonotype turned up many times. As yet, its antigen is unknown. Template was genomic DNA; TCR beta CDR3 amplified in two multiplex PCR rounds. Round-one PCR had primers specific to each TRBV and TRBJ gene. TCRdb used MiXCR to reprocess the multiplex PCR reads, holding one entry per CDR3 protein. The table has about 59,000 distinct CDR3 sequences, around 27% seen once. This CDR3 spans 17 amino acids. Trimming removed 3 bases from V and 0 bases from J, with 19 bases in between. Germline assignment: CDR1 SGHRS and CDR2 YFSETQ. General study results and limits: Lower Shannon entropy after stereotactic body radiation therapy was observed in patients who went on to develop distant metastases.

This TCR was recovered from a donor of 50 years or more with non-small cell lung cancer. This chain links TRBV5-1 with TRBJ2-7, with D possibly matching TRBD2 (6 bases). The sequencing here drew on PBMCs, taken before or after stereotactic body radiation therapy (not recorded which). In nucleotides, the CDR3 is TGCGCCAGCAGCTACAATGCGGGGCCTAAGACCTCCTACGAGCAGTACTTC. As protein: CASSYNAGPKTSYEQYF.